These 11 T cell receptor beta chains came from one sample sequenced in a study of blood T cell repertoires in COVID-19. Sequencing was performed with immunoSEQ multiplex PCR; in TCRdb, only in-frame clones are kept and a portion is missing. The sample holds approximately 500,000 clones, around 87% seen once. The sequenced sample was PBMCs or T cells enriched from blood (not recorded which). The receptors here all came from a woman between 40 and 50 years old who had recovered from COVID-19.

The chain links TRBV21-1 to TRBJ2-7; the table gives TRBD1 as D, unverified against the DNA. TRBV21-1 is a listed pseudogene. The CDR3 has 17 amino acids. In DNA, the CDR3 is TGTGCCAGCAGCGGTCGACAGTTCTGGGGCCGGACCTACGAGCAGTACTTC. This sequence encodes CASSGRQFWGRTYEQYF.

The chain has TRBV13 and TRBJ2-1, with 13 bases identical to TRBD2. Germline trimming cut 5 bases from V and 13 bases from J; bases unmatched to any gene: 14. There are 16 residues in the CDR3. Germline lookup yields CDR1 PRHDT and CDR2 FYEKMQ (reference sequence). CDR3 sequence (DNA): TGTGCCAGCAGCGACGGGACAGGGAGGACTAGCGGGAGCCAGTTCTTC. Translating gives CASSDGTGRTSGSQFF.

This rearrangement joins TRBV29-1 to TRBJ2-3, with 10 bases identical to TRBD2. The CDR3 is made up of 16 amino acids. Per germline, CDR1 SQVTM and CDR2 ANQGSEA. V shed 1 base, J shed 8 bases, and the junction held 12 bases outside the gene matches. CDR3 sequence reads: CSVEVGLAERGGTQYF. DNA for the CDR3: TGCAGCGTTGAAGTAGGACTAGCGGAGAGAGGAGGTACGCAGTATTTT.

CDR3 in DNA: TGTGCCAGCAGCCATAAAGTGAGAGGGAACACTGAAGCTTTCTTT. It yields the protein CASSHKVRGNTEAFF. The genes are TRBV3-1 (or the pseudogene TRBV3-2) and TRBJ1-1; D unclear. Germline-derived CDR1 and CDR2 are LGHDT and YNNKEL (reference sequence). The CDR3 loop spans 15 amino acids. V was clipped by 3 bases and J by 1 base, with 12 bases between them.

The chain combines TRBV6-5 with TRBJ1-2; no reliable D call. CDR1 is MNHEY and CDR2 is SVGAGI in the germline V gene. This CDR3 is built from 12 residues. V gave up 5 bases and J gave up 4 bases, with 8 bases separating them. The CDR3 is CASSRTTYGYTF. Here the CDR3 DNA reads TGTGCCAGCAGTCGGACTACCTATGGCTACACCTTC.

V and J are TRBV7-2 and TRBJ1-1; D unresolved. Germline loops: CDR1 SGHTA, CDR2 FQGNSA. V was shortened by 5 bases and J by 1 base, with 17 bases between the two germline ends. This CDR3 region has 16 residues. The CDR3 region has the DNA TGTGCCAGCAGCCTTCGTATACAGTGGCGGAACACTGAAGCTTTCTTT. As protein: CASSLRIQWRNTEAFF. Supplemented by reference TRBV7-2 and TRBJ1-1, the full variable domain reads GAGVSQSPSNKVTEKGKDVELRCDPISGHTALYWYRQSLGQGLEFLIYFQGNSAPDKSGLPSDRFSAERTGGSVSTLTIQRTQQEDSAVYLCASSLRIQWRNTEAFFGQGTRLTVV.

The chain links TRBV10-3 to TRBJ2-1; 9 bases fit TRBD2. J lost 4 bases, V lost 7 bases, and 11 bases had no gene match. The length of the CDR3 is 16 residues. Per the germline V gene, CDR1 is ENHRY and CDR2 is SYGVKD. CDR3 sequence (DNA): TGTGCCATCAAGGGGCTAGCGGGATCACCATACAATGAGCAGTTCTTC. Protein product: CAIKGLAGSPYNEQFF.

This chain links TRBV7-2 with TRBJ1-2, with D perhaps TRBD1 (5 bases). Germline CDR1 is SGHTA and CDR2 is FQGNSA. Trimming left V 1 base short and J 8 bases short, with 17 bases between. The CDR3 has 15 amino acids. CDR3 nucleotide sequence: TGTGCCAGCAGCTTAGGGGGCCTGGGGATTGACGGCTACACCTTC. Amino acid sequence: CASSLGGLGIDGYTF. The complete variable domain, with remaining parts taken from reference TRBV7-2 and TRBJ1-2, reads GAGVSQSPSNKVTEKGKDVELRCDPISGHTALYWYRQSLGQGLEFLIYFQGNSAPDKSGLPSDRFSAERTGGSVSTLTIQRTQQEDSAVYLCASSLGGLGIDGYTFGSGTRLTVV.

This rearrangement joins TRBV3-1 (or the pseudogene TRBV3-2) to TRBJ1-3, with D tentatively TRBD1 (6 bases). The CDR3 contains 15 residues. Germline CDR1 LGHDT, CDR2 YNNKEL (reference sequence). The V end lost 5 bases, the J end lost 0 bases, and 11 bases lay between the germline ends. In DNA form, the CDR3 reads TGTGCCAGCAGCGTTAACAGGGACTCTGGAAACACCATATATTTT. It specifies CASSVNRDSGNTIYF.

The gene calls are TRBV7-2 and TRBJ1-5, with D uncertain. Deletions cut 1 base from V and 2 bases from J, with 6 bases between. This CDR3 is built from 14 residues. Germline V gives CDR1 SGHTA, CDR2 FQGNSA. CDR3 bases: TGTGCCAGCAGCTTAGGTCTAGGCAATCAGCCCCAGCATTTT. Its protein product is CASSLGLGNQPQHF.

V usage is TRBV6-5 and J usage is TRBJ2-7; a weak D match, TRBD1 (5 bases). From germline, CDR1 is MNHEY and CDR2 SVGAGI. Trimming shortened V by 7 bases and J by 5 bases, and 18 bases separated the two germline ends. The CDR3 runs to 14 residues. CDR3 sequence: CASMARGRQDEQYF. In DNA, the CDR3 is TGTGCCAGCATGGCAAGGGGTCGGCAAGACGAGCAGTACTTC.